Sequencing of this T cell receptor beta chain was carried out in a study of T cell changes during pregnancy in multiple sclerosis. This clone appeared a few times. Repertoires were generated with immunoSEQ multiplex PCR, while TCRdb's copy carries only in-frame clones and drops some. The sample includes fewer than 40,000 clones, 90% of them seen just once. This CDR3 is built from 15 residues. The V gene's germline CDR1 is LGHNA and CDR2 YNFKEQ. Trimming cost V 2 bases and J 3 bases; bases outside gene matches: 3. The sample was CD4+ T cells from peripheral blood mononuclear cells, taken in the second trimester of pregnancy. This TCR was sampled from a female donor in good health, enrolled as a control in a pregnancy study. The chain is built from TRBV4-2 and TRBJ2-7; TRBD2 matches at 11 bases. This CDR3 is CASSQSGTSGYEQYF. The CDR3 DNA reads TGTGCCAGCAGCCAATCCGGGACTAGCGGCTACGAGCAGTACTTC.